What follows are 13 T cell receptor beta chains derived from one specimen sequenced in a study of T-cell memory formation after mild COVID-19. TCRdb passed the 5' RACE reads through MiXCR, listing each CDR3 protein once. The sample records 100,000 to 150,000 distinct CDR3 sequences, roughly 6.2% being singletons. The material sequenced was PBMCs or a T cell subset sorted from them (not recorded which). These TCRs come from an adult woman who had mild COVID-19 (a few samples of this study predate the infection). Cell type and time point are not known.

The table lists this clonotype with a few counts. The genes are TRBV18 and TRBJ2-4, with D perhaps being TRBD1 or TRBD2 (5 bases each). The CDR3 is 16 residues long. From germline, CDR1 is KGHSH and CDR2 LQKENI. Trimming pared 6 bases from V and 1 base from J, leaving 16 bases between. CDR3: CASSQGTSLAKNIQYF. In nucleotides, the CDR3 is TGTGCCAGCTCCCAAGGGACCTCCTTGGCCAAAAACATTCAGTACTTC.

The V and J genes are TRBV7-2 and TRBJ2-5; D is possibly TRBD1 (5 bases). V gave up 0 bases and J gave up 5 bases, with 13 bases separating them. The CDR3 consists of 15 residues. CDR1 is SGHTA and CDR2 is FQGNSA in the germline V gene. CDR3 in amino acids: CASSLASSGSETQYF. The CDR3 nucleotides are TGTGCCAGCAGCTTAGCATCCTCAGGGTCGGAGACCCAGTACTTC.

In its sample, this clonotype was seen many times. The DNA of the CDR3 is TGTGCCATCAGCCGGGACAAGTATAGCAATCAGCCCCAGCATTTT. It codes for CAISRDKYSNQPQHF. This chain links TRBV10-3 with TRBJ1-5, with TRBD1 as a possible D gene (6 bases). V lost 6 bases and J 0 bases, leaving 12 bases between the germline ends. The CDR3 sequence is 15 residues long. Germline CDR1 reads ENHRY; CDR2 reads SYGVKD.

This clonotype has a handful of counts. This rearrangement joins TRBV4-1 to TRBJ2-3, with a weak D call TRBD1 (5 bases). Germline V CDR1 and CDR2: MGHRA, YSYEKL. Trimming pared 2 bases from V and 6 bases from J, leaving 21 bases between. This CDR3 is 17 amino acids long. CDR3 sequence reads: CASSQQWGGLPADTQYF. Written as DNA, the CDR3 is TGCGCCAGCAGCCAACAGTGGGGCGGTCTCCCGGCTGATACGCAGTATTTT.

The chain is built from TRBV7-9 and TRBJ2-3; no clear D. The CDR3 is 16 residues long. In germline, CDR1 is SEHNR, CDR2 FQNEAQ (reference sequence). The V end lost 2 bases, the J end lost 2 bases, and 14 bases lay between the germline ends. This CDR3 reads CASSLWVSSNTDTQYF. The DNA for the CDR3 is TGTGCCAGCAGCTTATGGGTTAGCTCTAACACAGATACGCAGTATTTT.

This clonotype was observed a handful of times. V and J are TRBV7-3 and TRBJ1-6; D not resolved. The CDR3 is 16 amino acids. V shed 4 bases and J shed 8 bases, with 18 bases lying between them. Germline CDR1 SGHTA, CDR2 FQGTGA. The CDR3 DNA reads as TGTGCCAGCAGCTCTCAGAGGGCGTCTCGATATTCACCCCTCCACTTT. Amino acids: CASSSQRASRYSPLHF.

J is TRBJ2-5 and V is TRBV6-2 or TRBV6-3, with 9 bases aligning to TRBD1. Germline assignment: CDR1 MNHEY and CDR2 SVGEGT. V gave up 7 bases and J gave up 11 bases; unmatched junction bases: 8. This CDR3 contains 12 residues. Here the CDR3 reads CASNRPGQGQYF. The CDR3 DNA is TGTGCCAGCAACCGACCAGGACAGGGGCAGTACTTC.

The gene calls are TRBV24-1 and TRBJ1-5, with D possibly being TRBD1 (6 bases). The CDR3 consists of 17 residues. V lost 3 bases and J lost 1, with 15 bases in between. Germline V CDR1 and CDR2: KGHDR, SFDVKD. As DNA, the CDR3 is TGTGCCACCAGTGATCCAACCCGGACAGCGAGCAATCAGCCCCAGCATTTT. It specifies CATSDPTRTASNQPQHF.

There are a few counts of this clonotype. CDR3 in amino acids: CATRTGRTDTQYF. In DNA, the CDR3 is TGTGCCACAAGGACAGGGCGCACAGATACGCAGTATTTT. The rearrangement joins TRBV19 to TRBJ2-3, with 8 bases lining up with TRBD1. This CDR3 comprises 13 residues. Per germline, CDR1 LNHDA and CDR2 SQIVND (reference sequence). J was trimmed by 1 base and V by 10 bases; bases with no gene match: 4.

This clonotype was observed at least ten times. The chain carries TRBV5-1 and TRBJ2-3; D not certain. The V end was cut by 2 bases, the J end by 2 bases, with 6 bases between. Per germline, CDR1 SGHRS and CDR2 YFSETQ. The CDR3 runs to 13 residues. The CDR3 loop reads CASSFGPTDTQYF. In DNA form, the CDR3 reads TGCGCCAGCAGCTTCGGGCCCACAGATACGCAGTATTTT.

As to this clonotype: A read error is possible here, since a much larger clone lies one base away. The chain uses TRBV7-6 and TRBJ2-1, with 12 positions matching TRBD1. The germline V gene has CDR1 SGHVS and CDR2 FNYEAQ. The ends lost 0 bases at V and 7 bases at J; junction bases unmatched: 13. The CDR3 has 19 residues. This CDR3 is CASSLAGLLRDRGPNEQFF. In DNA, the CDR3 is TGTGCCAGCAGCTTAGCAGGACTCCTCCGGGACAGGGGGCCGAATGAGCAGTTCTTC.

The chain joins TRBV3-1 to TRBJ1-1, with D maybe TRBD1 (5 bases). Germline CDR1 is LGHDT and CDR2 is YNNKEL (reference sequence). V dropped 8 bases and J dropped 5 bases, with 12 bases sitting between them. CDR3 size: 12 residues. CDR3 residues: CASGGIGTEAFF. CDR3 nucleotides: TGTGCCAGCGGGGGAATCGGGACTGAAGCTTTCTTT.

There are a few counts of this clonotype. The gene calls are TRBV7-9 and TRBJ2-7, with D maybe TRBD1 (6 bases). Germline loops: CDR1 SEHNR, CDR2 FQNEAQ (reference sequence). Trimming cost V 6 bases and J 0 bases, with 12 bases left between them. The CDR3 extends over 14 amino acids. The CDR3 sequence: CASRLGQNSYEQYF. In DNA form, the CDR3 reads TGTGCCAGCAGACTCGGACAGAACTCCTACGAGCAGTACTTC.